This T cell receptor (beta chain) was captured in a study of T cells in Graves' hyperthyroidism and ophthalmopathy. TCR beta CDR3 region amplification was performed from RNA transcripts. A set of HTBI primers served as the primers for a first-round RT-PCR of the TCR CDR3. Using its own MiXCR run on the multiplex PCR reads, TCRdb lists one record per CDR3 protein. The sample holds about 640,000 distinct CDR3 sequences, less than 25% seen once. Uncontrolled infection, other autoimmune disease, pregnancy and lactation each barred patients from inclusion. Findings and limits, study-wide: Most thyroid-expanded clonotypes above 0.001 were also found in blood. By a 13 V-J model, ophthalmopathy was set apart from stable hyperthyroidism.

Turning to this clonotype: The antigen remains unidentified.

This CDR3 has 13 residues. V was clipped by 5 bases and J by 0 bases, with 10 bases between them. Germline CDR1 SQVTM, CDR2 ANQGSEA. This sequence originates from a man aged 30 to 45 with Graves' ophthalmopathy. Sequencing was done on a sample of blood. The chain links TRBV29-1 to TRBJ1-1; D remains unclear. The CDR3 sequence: CSVRGLMNTEAFF. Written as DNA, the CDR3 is TGCAGCGTTCGAGGACTTATGAACACTGAAGCTTTCTTT.